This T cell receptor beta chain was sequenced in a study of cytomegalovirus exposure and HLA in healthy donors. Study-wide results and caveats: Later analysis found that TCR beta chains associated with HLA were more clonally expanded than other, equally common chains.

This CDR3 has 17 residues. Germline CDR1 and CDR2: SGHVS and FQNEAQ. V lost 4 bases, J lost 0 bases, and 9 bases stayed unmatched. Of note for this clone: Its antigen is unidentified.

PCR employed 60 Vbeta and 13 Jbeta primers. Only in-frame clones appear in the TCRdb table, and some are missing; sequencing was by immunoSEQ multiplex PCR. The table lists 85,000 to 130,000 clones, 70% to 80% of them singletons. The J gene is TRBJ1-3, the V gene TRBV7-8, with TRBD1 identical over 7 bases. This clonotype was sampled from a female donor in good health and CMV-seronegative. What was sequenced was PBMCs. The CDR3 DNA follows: TGTGCCAGCAGCTCCCGGACAGGCCCGTTCTCTGGAAACACCATATATTTT. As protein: CASSSRTGPFSGNTIYF.